These 27 T cell receptor beta chains share one sample of origin, sequenced in a study of shared clonotypes between healthy human individuals. In the naive CD8 group, cells lacked CD45RO and were positively selected for CCR7, so terminally differentiated effector memory CD45RA+ cells were left out. TCRdb keeps only in-frame clones here, not all; method: immunoSEQ multiplex PCR. This table has hundreds of thousands of clones, under 95% appearing once. Input material: naive CD8+ T cells sorted from blood. These receptors all stem from a man aged 25-40 years in good health.

The V call is TRBV2, the J call TRBJ2-7; TRBD1 aligns across 7 bases. V dropped 7 bases and J dropped 2; count of bases not matched to a gene: 8. CDR1 is SNHLY, CDR2 FYNNEI, per germline. The CDR3 sequence is 14 residues long. In DNA form, the CDR3 reads TGTGCCAGCATTCGTGGCCAGGGGGCCTACGAGCAGTACTTC. Its protein product is CASIRGQGAYEQYF.

This CDR3 is CASSTTDREDTQYF. In DNA form, the CDR3 reads TGTGCCAGTAGTACAACCGACAGGGAAGATACGCAGTATTTT. The V call is TRBV19, the J call TRBJ2-3, with 7 bases identical to TRBD1. Germline CDR1 reads LNHDA; CDR2 reads SQIVND (reference sequence). This CDR3 has 14 amino acids. Trimming removed 4 bases from V and 5 bases from J; junction bases left unmatched: 6.

The gene calls are TRBV7-2 and TRBJ2-1, with TRBD2 matching 8 bases. The germline gives CDR1 SGHTA, CDR2 FQGNSA. J lost 5 bases, V lost 6 bases, and 3 bases had no gene match. This CDR3 is 13 amino acids long. The CDR3 loop reads CASSWTSNNEQFF. CDR3 nucleotides: TGTGCCAGCAGTTGGACTAGCAACAATGAGCAGTTCTTC.

V usage is TRBV4-3 and J usage is TRBJ1-3; D is unclear. The CDR3 has 15 amino acids. Trimming took off 1 base at V and 2 bases at J, with 9 bases between the two ends. The germline gives CDR1 LGHNA, CDR2 YSLEER. In nucleotides, the CDR3 is TGCGCCAGCAGCCAAGTGGCTTTTCCTGGAAACACCATATATTTT. As protein: CASSQVAFPGNTIYF.

About this clone: Other DNA sequences in the same sample also yield this CDR3. The chain joins TRBV5-4 to TRBJ2-7; D is possibly TRBD2 (5 bases). The CDR3 covers 12 residues. The germline CDR1 and CDR2 sequences are SGHNT and YYREEE (reference sequence). Trimming cost V 0 bases and J 4 bases, with 5 bases left between them. This CDR3 is CASSLGGYEQYF. CDR3 DNA: TGTGCCAGCAGCTTGGGAGGGTACGAGCAGTACTTC.

V gene TRBV2 combines with J gene TRBJ1-1, with 9 bases aligning to TRBD1. Trimming removed 6 bases from V and 4 bases from J; junction bases left unmatched: 9. From germline, CDR1 is SNHLY and CDR2 FYNNEI. This CDR3 spans 15 amino acids. The DNA of the CDR3 is TGTGCCAGCAGGTATACAGGGGGCGGCGGCACTGAAGCTTTCTTT. It yields the protein CASRYTGGGGTEAFF.

V gene TRBV4-1 combines with J gene TRBJ2-2; D remains unclear. The CDR3 runs to 13 residues. Germline V CDR1 and CDR2: MGHRA, YSYEKL. The V end was cut by 10 bases, the J end by 2 bases, with 11 bases between. CDR3 region: CAIRGSNTGELFF. DNA of the CDR3: TGCGCCATCCGAGGTAGTAACACCGGGGAGCTGTTTTTT.

The gene calls are TRBV30 and TRBJ2-1; D is uncertain. There are 12 residues in the CDR3. Trimming took off 3 bases at V and 4 bases at J, with 7 bases between the two ends. Germline lookup yields CDR1 GTSNPN and CDR2 SVGIG (reference sequence). The CDR3 DNA reads TGTGCCTGGAGAACCCGGTACAATGAGCAGTTCTTC. This gives the protein CAWRTRYNEQFF.

The chain joins TRBV9 to TRBJ2-7; 10 bases fit TRBD1. Germline V gene sequence: CDR1 SGDLS, CDR2 YYNGEE. V was clipped by 0 bases and J by 5 bases; unmatched bases: 11. This CDR3 is built from 17 residues. The CDR3 DNA sequence: TGTGCCAGCAGCGTAGATTGGTCGGGACAGGGGCGAGACGAGCAGTACTTC. Protein product: CASSVDWSGQGRDEQYF. Full variable domain (rest looked up from reference TRBV9 and TRBJ2-7): DSGVTQTPKHLITATGQRVTLRCSPRSGDLSVYWYQQSLDQGLQFLIQYYNGEERAKGNILERFSAQQFPDLHSELNLSSLELGDSALYFCASSVDWSGQGRDEQYFGPGTRLTVT.

J is TRBJ2-1 and V is TRBV27; 8 bases are shared with TRBD2. CDR1 is MNHEY, CDR2 SMNVEV, per germline (reference sequence). The CDR3 extends over 18 amino acids. V lost 0 bases and J lost 5; bases outside the gene matches: 12. This CDR3 reads CASSLSSGMLGEDNEQFF. CDR3 nucleotides: TGTGCCAGCAGTTTATCTAGCGGGATGCTTGGTGAAGACAATGAGCAGTTCTTC.

V gene TRBV4-3 combines with J gene TRBJ2-2, with 8 bases fitting TRBD1. Losses at the gene ends were 0 bases for V and 6 bases for J; bases not matched to a gene: 9. The germline gives CDR1 LGHNA, CDR2 YSLEER. The CDR3 extends over 17 amino acids. In nucleotides, the CDR3 is TGCGCCAGCAGCCAAGATCGATCCGGACAGGGCGCCGGGGAGCTGTTTTTT. This sequence encodes CASSQDRSGQGAGELFF.

CDR3 region: CASSLEATNEKLFF. The CDR3, as DNA: TGTGCCAGCAGTTTGGAGGCAACTAATGAAAAACTGTTTTTT. The V call is TRBV27, the J call TRBJ1-4, with D unresolved. Trimming cost V 3 bases and J 0 bases, with 5 bases left between them. Per germline, CDR1 MNHEY and CDR2 SMNVEV (reference sequence). The CDR3 spans 14 residues.

V usage is TRBV5-1 and J usage is TRBJ2-3; 7 bases are shared with TRBD1. With 4 bases clipped from V and 2 bases from J, the junction kept 10 bases outside the gene matches. The CDR3 runs to 16 residues. Per germline, CDR1 SGHRS and CDR2 YFSETQ. CDR3 in DNA: TGCGCCAGCAGCAAGACAGGGCACGGGGCCACAGATACGCAGTATTTT. Translating it yields CASSKTGHGATDTQYF.

The rearrangement uses TRBV9 and TRBJ2-3, with D unclear. Germline V gene sequence: CDR1 SGDLS, CDR2 YYNGEE. There are 14 residues in the CDR3. V was pared by 0 bases and J by 6 bases, with 11 bases between. The CDR3 nucleotides read TGTGCCAGCAGCGTAGACGGTTTGGGGGATACGCAGTATTTT. Its translation: CASSVDGLGDTQYF.

Only one count was recorded for this clone. J is TRBJ1-1 and V is TRBV5-1; TRBD1 might be the D (6 bases). The CDR3 is made up of 17 amino acids. From germline, CDR1 is SGHRS and CDR2 YFSETQ. V gave up 0 bases and J gave up 2 bases, with 17 bases separating them. In nucleotides, the CDR3 is TGCGCCAGCAGCTTGGCAGGGGCCTCTATCACCAACACTGAAGCTTTCTTT. Residues: CASSLAGASITNTEAFF.

This chain links TRBV6-1 with TRBJ2-7, with TRBD1 as a possible D gene (5 bases). Trimming removed 9 bases at V and 2 bases at J, with 11 bases between. The CDR3 consists of 12 residues. Germline-derived CDR1 and CDR2 are MNHNS and SASEGT. The CDR3 DNA follows: TGTGCCAGGGGGCCTATAACCTACGAGCAGTACTTC. It encodes CARGPITYEQYF.

This chain uses TRBV25-1 with TRBJ1-1; TRBD1 might be the D (5 bases). With 2 bases removed from V and 3 bases from J, the gap between germline ends came to 16 bases. The CDR3 has 16 residues. Per the germline V gene, CDR1 is MGHDK and CDR2 is SYGVNS. CDR3 residues: CASSEVGPGADTEAFF. CDR3 coding DNA: TGTGCCAGCAGTGAAGTTGGACCCGGGGCCGACACTGAAGCTTTCTTT.

V and J are TRBV9 and TRBJ1-4; no firm D call. This CDR3 region has 17 residues. Between the trimmed V and J ends, which lost 0 bases and 1 base, there was a span of 13 bases. Germline values: CDR1 SGDLS, CDR2 YYNGEE. CDR3 nucleotide sequence: TGTGCCAGCAGCGTAGAATCCATCGGGTTAACTAATGAAAAACTGTTTTTT. Its protein product is CASSVESIGLTNEKLFF.

This rearrangement joins TRBV7-9 to TRBJ2-7; 10 bases align to TRBD2. The J segment lost 7 bases and the V segment lost 7 bases, leaving 10 bases of the junction unmatched. Germline CDR1 and CDR2: SEHNR and FQNEAQ (reference sequence). The CDR3 is 14 amino acids. This chain's CDR3 is CASTDSGRIGEQYF. Here the CDR3 DNA reads TGTGCCAGCACCGATAGCGGGAGGATAGGTGAGCAGTACTTC.

The genes are TRBV7-2 and TRBJ2-7; 7 bases match TRBD2. The CDR3 has 14 amino acids. With 4 bases clipped from V and 0 bases from J, the junction kept 3 bases outside the gene matches. Germline CDR1 is SGHTA and CDR2 is FQGNSA. CDR3 residues: CASSSRDYSYEQYF. The CDR3, as DNA: TGTGCCAGCAGCTCCCGGGACTACTCCTACGAGCAGTACTTC. Supplemented by reference TRBV7-2 and TRBJ2-7, the full variable domain reads GAGVSQSPSNKVTEKGKDVELRCDPISGHTALYWYRQSLGQGLEFLIYFQGNSAPDKSGLPSDRFSAERTGGSVSTLTIQRTQQEDSAVYLCASSSRDYSYEQYFGPGTRLTVT.

A note on this clone: A read error may account for a junction end that differs from germline. This chain links TRBV5-1 with TRBJ2-1, with 7 nucleotides matching TRBD1. Germline V gene sequence: CDR1 SGHRS, CDR2 YFSETQ. CDR3 size: 15 residues. CDR3 loop: CASSNWDSGHKEQFF. Written as DNA, the CDR3 is TGCGCCAGCAGTAACTGGGACAGCGGCCACAAAGAGCAGTTCTTC.

The chain uses TRBV29-1 and TRBJ1-1, with a possible D match to TRBD1 (6 bases). Germline assignment: CDR1 SQVTM and CDR2 ANQGSEA. CDR3 length equals 14 residues. With 5 bases removed from V and 4 bases from J, the gap between germline ends came to 17 bases. The CDR3 is CSVHLQGYPTEAFF. CDR3 coding DNA: TGCAGCGTTCACCTACAGGGTTACCCCACTGAAGCTTTCTTT.

The rearrangement links TRBV5-1 to TRBJ2-7, with 11 bases fitting TRBD2. The CDR3 is made up of 15 amino acids. V was clipped by 4 bases and J by 3 bases; unmatched bases: 6. Germline CDR1 SGHRS, CDR2 YFSETQ. The CDR3 DNA reads TGCGCCAGCAGCATCGGGACTAGCGGAGTCTACGAGCAGTACTTC. Translation: CASSIGTSGVYEQYF.

The chain has TRBV7-9 and TRBJ1-1; no clear D gene. The CDR3 spans 13 residues. Germline V gene data show CDR1 as SEHNR and CDR2 as FQNEAQ (reference sequence). Between the trimmed V and J ends, which lost 6 bases and 8 bases, there was a span of 16 bases. CDR3 amino acids: CASSPLGGSEAFF. DNA of the CDR3: TGTGCCAGCAGTCCCCTGGGCGGGAGCGAAGCTTTCTTT.

V usage is TRBV4-1 and J usage is TRBJ1-1; no definite D call. The CDR3 runs to 13 residues. CDR1 and CDR2 from the germline V gene are MGHRA and YSYEKL. The germline V and J ends were trimmed by 0 bases and 8 bases, with 10 bases remaining between them. The CDR3 DNA follows: TGCGCCAGCAGCCAAGATGGGGTCAGGGAAGCTTTCTTT. The encoded protein is CASSQDGVREAFF.

The V and J genes are TRBV4-1 and TRBJ1-1; tentative D call: TRBD1 (5 bases). Trimming shortened V by 5 bases and J by 1 base, and 11 bases separated the two germline ends. CDR1 MGHRA and CDR2 YSYEKL come from the germline V gene. The CDR3 extends over 14 amino acids. The CDR3 reads CASSETETNTEAFF. Here the CDR3 DNA reads TGCGCCAGCAGCGAGACAGAAACGAACACTGAAGCTTTCTTT.

The V and J genes are TRBV28 and TRBJ1-1; D ambiguous. Germline V CDR1 and CDR2: MDHEN, SYDVKM. The V gene lost 6 bases and the J gene lost 7 bases, with 15 bases spanning the gap. This CDR3 comprises 13 residues. The CDR3 sequence: CASRLTPASEAFF. As DNA, the CDR3 is TGTGCCAGCAGGCTTACCCCGGCCAGTGAAGCTTTCTTT. Variable domain in full (rest from reference TRBV28 and TRBJ1-1): DVKVTQSSRYLVKRTGEKVFLECVQDMDHENMFWYRQDPGLGLRLIYFSYDVKMKEKGDIPEGYSVSREKKERFSLILESASTNQTSMYLCASRLTPASEAFFGQGTRLTVV.